This TCR beta chain appears in the sequencing data of a study of PD-L1 blockade in urothelial cancer. On the study more broadly: Analyzed time points were 3 weeks (second dose) and 6 weeks after therapy began. Study conclusions and caveats: Where pretreatment blood TCR clonality fell below the median, better survival was predicted.

Remarks on this clone: What it recognizes is unknown.

The CDR3 contains 17 residues. Germline V CDR1 and CDR2: KGHSH, LQKENI. With 3 bases clipped from V and 5 bases from J, the junction kept 14 bases outside the gene matches. Assay used: immunoSEQ multiplex PCR; TCRdb lists only in-frame clones, some missing. The sample includes some 40,000 clones, about 93% of them seen just once. Sample contribution per patient ranged from 1 to 8, covering pretreatment and on-treatment. The clonotype was recovered from an older man with urothelial cancer. Here the sequenced sample was PBMCs, taken around atezolizumab (anti-PD-L1) treatment. The genes are TRBV18 and TRBJ2-5; TRBD2 aligns across 8 bases. The CDR3 is CASSPLPGREAVETQYF. DNA for the CDR3: TGTGCCAGCTCACCTCTTCCTGGGCGGGAGGCCGTGGAGACCCAGTACTTC.